Listed below are T cell receptor beta chains from one sample, sequenced in a study of OX40 agonist ivuxolimab in advanced cancers. Libraries were prepared by immunoSEQ multiplex PCR; TCRdb keeps only in-frame clonotypes and omits some of them. The sample lists about 53,000 clones, around 90% occurring once. The sequences come from CD4+ or CD8+ T cells sorted from blood, collected in a trial of the OX40 agonist ivuxolimab. These receptors were obtained from an adult with an advanced solid tumor such as melanoma, head and neck, liver or kidney cancer. Each CDR3 is given with its conserved first and last residue. D genes are given only for firm matches. Clone sizes are given selectively: once, few, many, or a class where the clone is expanded.

D gene: TRBD2
V gene: TRBV28
clone size: -
J gene: TRBJ2-1
CDR3 protein: CASSSRTSGYNEQFF
CDR3 DNA: TGTGCCAGCAGTTCTCGGACTAGCGGGTACAATGAGCAGTTCTTC

D gene: -
V gene: TRBV30
clone size: -
J gene: TRBJ1-2
CDR3 protein: CAWSIPTDYGYTF
CDR3 DNA: TGTGCCTGGAGCATTCCGACGGACTATGGCTACACCTTC

D gene: -
V gene: TRBV10-2
clone size: -
J gene: TRBJ1-5
CDR3 protein: CASSESGGWQPQHF
CDR3 DNA: TGCGCCAGCAGTGAGTCGGGGGGGTGGCAGCCCCAGCATTTT

D gene: -
V gene: TRBV20-1
clone size: few
J gene: TRBJ2-7
CDR3 protein: CSATAAYEQYF
CDR3 DNA: TGCAGTGCCACAGCAGCATACGAGCAGTACTTC

D gene: TRBD1
V gene: TRBV10-1
clone size: -
J gene: TRBJ2-1
CDR3 protein: CASSAPGQGYNEQFF
CDR3 DNA: TGCGCCAGCAGTGCCCCGGGACAGGGCTACAATGAGCAGTTCTTC

D gene: -
V gene: TRBV15
clone size: many
J gene: TRBJ2-5
CDR3 protein: CATSRGQLLETQYF
CDR3 DNA: TGTGCCACCAGCAGAGGACAGCTCTTAGAGACCCAGTACTTC

D gene: -
V gene: TRBV5-1
clone size: -
J gene: TRBJ2-3
CDR3 protein: CASSLWGGRADTQYF
CDR3 DNA: TGCGCCAGCAGCTTGTGGGGGGGCCGGGCAGATACGCAGTATTTT

D gene: -
V gene: TRBV29-1
clone size: -
J gene: TRBJ1-5
CDR3 protein: CSAGQPQHF
CDR3 DNA: TGCAGCGCCGGCCAGCCCCAGCATTTT

D gene: -
V gene: TRBV11-3
clone size: -
J gene: TRBJ1-1
CDR3 protein: CASSLSGGSTEAFF
CDR3 DNA: TGTGCCAGCAGCTTATCGGGGGGCTCCACTGAAGCTTTCTTT

D gene: TRBD1
V gene: TRBV4-3
clone size: -
J gene: TRBJ1-1
CDR3 protein: CASSQDEGARTEAFF
CDR3 DNA: TGCGCCAGCAGCCAAGATGAGGGGGCGAGGACTGAAGCTTTCTTT

D gene: -
V gene: TRBV5-5
clone size: -
J gene: TRBJ1-5
CDR3 protein: CASSPGLDQPQHF
CDR3 DNA: TGTGCCAGCAGCCCAGGGCTGGATCAGCCCCAGCATTTT

D gene: TRBD2
V gene: TRBV2
clone size: -
J gene: TRBJ2-7
CDR3 protein: CASRSVAGVTYEQYF
CDR3 DNA: TGTGCCAGCAGATCGGTAGCGGGAGTAACCTACGAGCAGTACTTC

D gene: -
V gene: TRBV7-6
clone size: -
J gene: TRBJ2-3
CDR3 protein: CASSLSWDDTQYF
CDR3 DNA: TGTGCCAGCAGCTTGAGCTGGGACGATACGCAGTATTTT

D gene: -
V gene: TRBV4-3
clone size: -
J gene: TRBJ2-1
CDR3 protein: CASSQDPELDEQFF
CDR3 DNA: TGCGCCAGCAGCCAAGACCCCGAGCTTGATGAGCAGTTCTTC

D gene: TRBD2
V gene: TRBV11-2
clone size: -
J gene: TRBJ2-7
CDR3 protein: CASSYSGGSQDEQYF
CDR3 DNA: TGTGCCAGCAGCTATAGCGGGGGTAGTCAAGACGAGCAGTACTTC

D gene: -
V gene: TRBV6-6
clone size: once
J gene: TRBJ1-2
CDR3 protein: CASSSLTENYGYTF
CDR3 DNA: TGTGCCAGCAGTTCCTTGACAGAAAACTATGGCTACACCTTC

D gene: -
V gene: TRBV11-2
clone size: -
J gene: TRBJ1-2
CDR3 protein: CASSLRSSNFYGYTF
CDR3 DNA: TGTGCCAGCAGCTTAAGATCATCAAACTTCTATGGCTACACCTTC

D gene: TRBD1
V gene: TRBV10-3
clone size: -
J gene: TRBJ1-3
CDR3 protein: CATAETGTYTIYF
CDR3 DNA: TGTGCCACCGCCGAGACAGGGACATACACCATATATTTT

D gene: -
V gene: TRBV2
clone size: few
J gene: TRBJ1-3
CDR3 protein: CASSVGSSGNTIYF
CDR3 DNA: TGTGCCAGCAGTGTCGGGTCTTCTGGAAACACCATATATTTT

D gene: -
V gene: TRBV14
clone size: -
J gene: TRBJ2-1
CDR3 protein: CASSPRFDEQFF
CDR3 DNA: TGTGCCAGCAGCCCCCGGTTTGATGAGCAGTTCTTC

D gene: -
V gene: TRBV28
clone size: -
J gene: TRBJ1-1
CDR3 protein: CASSLVRVSEAFF
CDR3 DNA: TGTGCCAGCAGTTTAGTCAGGGTCTCTGAAGCTTTCTTT

D gene: -
V gene: TRBV28
clone size: -
J gene: TRBJ2-2
CDR3 protein: CASSFWGNTGELFF
CDR3 DNA: TGTGCCAGCAGTTTTTGGGGGAACACCGGGGAGCTGTTTTTT

D gene: -
V gene: TRBV28
clone size: few
J gene: TRBJ1-5
CDR3 protein: CASSWVSNQPQHF
CDR3 DNA: TGTGCCAGCAGTTGGGTTAGCAATCAGCCCCAGCATTTT

D gene: -
V gene: TRBV29-1
clone size: -
J gene: TRBJ2-1
CDR3 protein: CSVSGRGSYNEQFF
CDR3 DNA: TGCAGCGTTTCTGGGCGGGGCTCCTACAATGAGCAGTTCTTC

D gene: -
V gene: TRBV6-1
clone size: few
J gene: TRBJ1-5
CDR3 protein: CASREYNQPQHF
CDR3 DNA: TGTGCCAGCAGGGAGTACAATCAGCCCCAGCATTTT

D gene: TRBD2
V gene: TRBV14
clone size: -
J gene: TRBJ2-1
CDR3 protein: CASSQEESGTGLFF
CDR3 DNA: TGTGCCAGCAGCCAGGAAGAAAGCGGGACCGGACTGTTCTTC

D gene: -
V gene: TRBV7-2
clone size: once
J gene: TRBJ1-2
CDR3 protein: CASSLPPWDGYTF
CDR3 DNA: TGTGCCAGCAGCTTACCCCCCTGGGATGGCTACACCTTC

D gene: -
V gene: TRBV7-2
clone size: -
J gene: TRBJ1-1
CDR3 protein: CASSPDGGVGTEAFF
CDR3 DNA: TGTGCCAGCAGCCCTGACGGGGGGGTCGGCACTGAAGCTTTCTTT

D gene: -
V gene: TRBV19
clone size: once
J gene: TRBJ2-1
CDR3 protein: CASSTHREYSYNEQFF
CDR3 DNA: TGTGCCAGTAGTACCCACAGGGAATATTCCTACAATGAGCAGTTCTTC

D gene: -
V gene: TRBV5-6
clone size: -
J gene: TRBJ2-7
CDR3 protein: CASSLTSYEQYF
CDR3 DNA: TGTGCCAGCAGCTTAACTTCCTACGAGCAGTACTTC

D gene: TRBD2
V gene: TRBV11-2
clone size: -
J gene: TRBJ2-3
CDR3 protein: CASSLDGGAADTQYF
CDR3 DNA: TGTGCCAGCAGCTTAGACGGGGGGGCAGCAGATACGCAGTATTTT

D gene: -
V gene: TRBV6-5
clone size: -
J gene: TRBJ1-1
CDR3 protein: CASSYSGWVNTEAFF
CDR3 DNA: TGTGCCAGCAGTTACTCTGGGTGGGTGAACACTGAAGCTTTCTTT